A single sample gave rise to the 19 T cell receptor beta chains below, sequenced in a study of T cells after yellow fever vaccination. TCRdb re-analysed the 5' RACE reads in MiXCR, keeping a single row per CDR3 protein. There are about 320,000 distinct CDR3 sequences in the sample; under 15% occur only once, and about 3% lies in the top ten. Source: CD4+ T cells sorted from PBMCs, taken 15 days after the yellow fever booster vaccination. Receptors originate from a man between 18 and 35 years old who received the YFV17D yellow fever vaccine.

The chain uses TRBV5-6 and TRBJ2-2; no clear D gene. Trimming removed 3 bases at V and 2 bases at J, with 5 bases between. Germline V lookup: CDR1 SGHDT, CDR2 YYEEEE. The CDR3 length is 13 residues. Here the CDR3 reads CASSSTNTGELFF. The CDR3 DNA reads as TGTGCCAGCAGCTCAACAAACACCGGGGAGCTGTTTTTT. Based on the CDR3 plus reference TRBV5-6 and TRBJ2-2, the full variable domain is DAGVTQSPTHLIKTRGQQVTLRCSPKSGHDTVSWYQQALGQGPQFIFQYYEEEERQRGNFPDRFSGHQFPNYSSELNVNALLLGDSALYLCASSSTNTGELFFGEGSRLTVL.

The V call is TRBV19, the J call TRBJ2-5, with a tentative D call TRBD2 (6 bases). The germline V and J ends were trimmed by 3 bases and 3 bases, with 8 bases remaining between them. Germline V gene sequence: CDR1 LNHDA, CDR2 SQIVND (reference sequence). The CDR3 runs 13 residues. CDR3: CASSIGGKETQYF. The CDR3 coding sequence is TGTGCCAGTAGTATTGGGGGGAAAGAGACCCAGTACTTC.

This chain uses TRBV7-2 with TRBJ2-7; TRBD1 matches at 9 bases. The germline CDR1 and CDR2 sequences are SGHTA and FQGNSA. The CDR3 spans 15 residues. Losses at the gene ends were 4 bases for V and 2 bases for J; bases not matched to a gene: 6. The CDR3 protein is CASSYGQGSAYEQYF. Written as DNA, the CDR3 is TGTGCCAGCAGCTATGGACAGGGGAGCGCCTACGAGCAGTACTTC.

This clonotype was counted between two and nine times. This sequence joins TRBV5-4 and TRBJ2-5; 9 nucleotides align to TRBD2. This CDR3 is 15 amino acids long. Germline CDR1 SGHNT, CDR2 YYREEE (reference sequence). V was clipped by 4 bases and J by 2 bases; unmatched bases: 6. The CDR3 DNA is TGTGCCAGCAGCCCACCGCGGGGGGGACAAGAGACCCAGTACTTC. Protein: CASSPPRGGQETQYF.

The rearrangement joins TRBV5-6 to TRBJ1-1; D is perhaps TRBD1 (5 bases). Trimming shortened V by 6 bases and J by 6 bases, and 21 bases separated the two germline ends. Germline V gene lookup returns CDR1 SGHDT and CDR2 YYEEEE. The CDR3 has 15 amino acids. CDR3 protein: CASTPRFRPGSEAFF. The CDR3, as DNA: TGTGCCAGCACCCCTCGTTTTAGACCAGGGTCTGAAGCTTTCTTT.

This clonotype came up a few times. The chain links TRBV7-2 to TRBJ1-5; TRBD1 agrees at 10 bases. J was trimmed by 7 bases and V by 5 bases; bases with no gene match: 11. Germline CDR1 reads SGHTA; CDR2 reads FQGNSA. This CDR3 region has 16 residues. The CDR3 protein is CASSISGTGEWQPQHF. CDR3 DNA sequence: TGTGCCAGCAGCATATCCGGGACAGGGGAGTGGCAGCCCCAGCATTTT.

This clonotype was observed a handful of times. The rearrangement links TRBV20-1 to TRBJ1-5; TRBD1 might be the D (5 bases). The CDR3 spans 13 residues. Germline assignment: CDR1 DFQATT and CDR2 SNEGSKA (reference sequence). V was pared by 2 bases and J by 10 bases, with 15 bases between. CDR3 coding DNA: TGCAGTGCTAGATGGGACCCTCTCTCCCCCCAGCATTTT. This encodes CSARWDPLSPQHF.

This clonotype was seen more than once but under ten times. The chain links TRBV7-2 to TRBJ2-7; D ambiguous. This CDR3 contains 14 residues. Trimming removed 0 bases at V and 1 base at J, with 7 bases between. The germline CDR1 and CDR2 sequences are SGHTA and FQGNSA. Written as DNA, the CDR3 is TGTGCCAGCAGCTTAGCGGCAGTTTCCTACGAGCAGTACTTC. This sequence encodes CASSLAAVSYEQYF. Combining the CDR3 with reference TRBV7-2 and TRBJ2-7 gives the whole variable domain GAGVSQSPSNKVTEKGKDVELRCDPISGHTALYWYRQSLGQGLEFLIYFQGNSAPDKSGLPSDRFSAERTGGSVSTLTIQRTQQEDSAVYLCASSLAAVSYEQYFGPGTRLTVT.

This chain joins TRBV28 and TRBJ2-1; tentative D call: TRBD1 (6 bases). Germline values: CDR1 MDHEN, CDR2 SYDVKM. Trimming pared 7 bases from V and 3 bases from J, leaving 13 bases between. The CDR3 runs to 14 residues. The CDR3 here is CASIPGQIYNEQFF. DNA of the CDR3: TGTGCCAGCATACCGGGACAAATCTACAATGAGCAGTTCTTC.

This clonotype was counted a few times. The chain recombines TRBV20-1 with TRBJ1-3; no firm D call. In germline, CDR1 is DFQATT, CDR2 SNEGSKA (reference sequence). The V and J ends lost 2 bases and 4 bases respectively, with 6 bases between them. This CDR3 contains 12 residues. The CDR3 here is CSARSNGNTIYF. CDR3 in DNA: TGCAGTGCTAGATCAAACGGAAACACCATATATTTT.

The CDR3, as DNA: TGTGCCAGCAGCGGAAATGCTTACAATGAGCAGTTCTTC. Its protein product is CASSGNAYNEQFF. V gene TRBV7-2 combines with J gene TRBJ2-1; D unclear. Between the trimmed V and J ends, which lost 5 bases and 4 bases, there was a span of 9 bases. The CDR3 loop spans 13 amino acids. Germline lookup yields CDR1 SGHTA and CDR2 FQGNSA.

This chain links TRBV12-3 or TRBV12-4 with TRBJ2-4, with D tentatively TRBD1 or TRBD2 (6 bases each). V gave up 3 bases and J gave up 6 bases, with 12 bases separating them. This CDR3 spans 14 amino acids. The CDR3: CASSFGGHGNIQYF. As DNA, the CDR3 is TGTGCCAGCAGTTTTGGGGGGCACGGAAACATTCAGTACTTC.

This clonotype was detected only a few times. The rearrangement joins TRBV5-1 to TRBJ2-2; 9 nucleotides align to TRBD2. This CDR3 comprises 16 residues. With V trimmed by 2 bases and J by 4 bases, 6 bases remained unmatched. Germline values: CDR1 SGHRS, CDR2 YFSETQ. The CDR3 DNA sequence: TGCGCCAGCAGCTTACTGCGAGCGGGGGGCACCGGGGAGCTGTTTTTT. Its translation: CASSLLRAGGTGELFF. The whole variable domain, remainder taken from reference TRBV5-1 and TRBJ2-2, is KAGVTQTPRYLIKTRGQQVTLSCSPISGHRSVSWYQQTPGQGLQFLFEYFSETQRNKGNFPGRFSGRQFSNSRSEMNVSTLELGDSALYLCASSLLRAGGTGELFFGEGSRLTVL.

This clonotype has ten or more counts. J is TRBJ2-1 and V is TRBV27, with D possibly being TRBD2 (6 bases). The CDR3 covers 17 residues. The V end was cut by 1 base, the J end by 4 bases, with 17 bases between. CDR1 is MNHEY and CDR2 is SMNVEV in the germline V gene (reference sequence). The DNA of the CDR3 is TGTGCCAGCAGTTTATTCTCCGGGACTCCGGAATACAATGAGCAGTTCTTC. Translation: CASSLFSGTPEYNEQFF.

This clonotype appeared many times. The chain couples TRBV10-3 to TRBJ2-3; 13 bases align to TRBD2. The CDR3 runs to 14 residues. The germline V gene has CDR1 ENHRY and CDR2 SYGVKD. V dropped 10 bases and J dropped 1; count of bases not matched to a gene: 2. In DNA form, the CDR3 reads TGTGCCACCGGACTAGCGGGGGGCACAGATACGCAGTATTTT. Translation gives CATGLAGGTDTQYF.

V is TRBV6-2 or TRBV6-3 and J is TRBJ1-5; perhaps TRBD1 as D (5 bases). The V gene lost 7 bases and the J gene lost 9 bases, with 19 bases spanning the gap. The CDR3 covers 14 residues. Germline CDR1 reads MNHEY; CDR2 reads SVGEGT. For the CDR3, the DNA is TGTGCCAGCAATAACGGGGCCCGAGTGTCGCCCCAGCATTTT. It encodes CASNNGARVSPQHF.

The table lists this clonotype with many counts. The V and J genes are TRBV12-3 or TRBV12-4 and TRBJ1-6; maybe TRBD1 (5 bases). The V and J ends lost 3 bases and 1 base respectively, with 13 bases between them. The CDR3 has 17 amino acids. CDR3 region: CASSLRFDRSYNSPLHF. As DNA, the CDR3 is TGTGCCAGCAGTTTGCGATTCGACAGATCCTATAATTCACCCCTCCACTTT.

This clonotype showed up just a few times. This chain uses TRBV7-2 with TRBJ1-6; the D gene is possibly TRBD1 (5 bases). V was cut by 1 base and J by 6 bases, with 13 bases left in between. Germline lookup yields CDR1 SGHTA and CDR2 FQGNSA. This CDR3 contains 16 residues. The CDR3 loop reads CASSLVRAPANSPLHF. The CDR3 DNA sequence: TGTGCCAGCAGCTTAGTCAGGGCCCCGGCTAATTCACCCCTCCACTTT.

This clonotype has more than one count but fewer than ten. The chain recombines TRBV11-2 with TRBJ1-1, with D unclear. Germline values: CDR1 SGHAT, CDR2 FQNNGV. The V gene lost 2 bases and the J gene lost 4 bases, with 14 bases spanning the gap. The CDR3 totals 15 residues. The CDR3 here is CASSLIRGSSTEAFF. In nucleotides, the CDR3 is TGTGCCAGCAGCTTAATTAGAGGGTCCAGCACTGAAGCTTTCTTT.